Shown below are 17 T cell receptor beta chains from a single sample sequenced in a study of blood T cell repertoires in COVID-19. Using immunoSEQ multiplex PCR, the repertoire was profiled, and TCRdb retains in-frame clones only, with some absent. The table has some 88,000 clones, roughly 87% seen once. The sample comprised peripheral blood. The receptors shown here come from a man in his fifties or sixties with acute or convalescent COVID-19.

The rearrangement uses TRBV12-2 and TRBJ1-6; the table's D call TRBD1 went unverified against the DNA. TRBV12-2 is classified as a pseudogene. The CDR3 sequence is 17 residues long. CDR3 in amino acids: CASRLEKEDRLNSPLHF. The CDR3 DNA reads as TGTGCAAGTCGCTTAGAGAAAGAGGACAGGTTGAATTCACCCCTCCACTTT.

The chain carries TRBV20-1 and TRBJ1-1, with D possibly being TRBD1 (5 bases). Germline CDR1 is DFQATT and CDR2 is SNEGSKA (reference sequence). V lost 3 bases and J 4 bases, leaving 9 bases between the germline ends. There are 12 residues in the CDR3. The CDR3 DNA is TGCAGTGCTAGTCCCAGGGCCACTGAAGCTTTCTTT. As protein: CSASPRATEAFF.

This clone was detected only a few times. The chain employs TRBV10-1 and TRBJ2-7; D is unclear. Germline lookup yields CDR1 WNHNN and CDR2 SYGVQD (reference sequence). CDR3 length: 11 residues. V gave up 3 bases and J gave up 6 bases, with 6 bases separating them. CDR3 residues: CASSDWSEQYF. CDR3 sequence (DNA): TGCGCCAGCAGTGATTGGAGCGAGCAGTACTTC.

The CDR3 DNA sequence: TGCAGCTATCGGAGGAGGAGGGAGACCCAGTACTTC. This codes for CSYRRRRETQYF. The rearrangement links TRBV29-1 to TRBJ2-5; D possibly corresponds to TRBD2 (5 bases). Germline CDR1 SQVTM, CDR2 ANQGSEA. The CDR3 totals 12 residues. With 8 bases removed from V and 5 bases from J, the gap between germline ends came to 15 bases. Based on the CDR3 plus reference TRBV29-1 and TRBJ2-5, the full variable domain is SAVISQKPSRDICQRGTSLTIQCQVDSQVTMMFWYRQQPGQSLTLIATANQGSEATYESGFVIDKFPISRPNLTFSTLTVSNMSPEDSSIYLCSYRRRRETQYFGPGTRLLVL.

This rearrangement joins TRBV27 to TRBJ2-3, with TRBD2 as a possible D gene (7 bases). The V end lost 4 bases, the J end lost 3 bases, and 17 bases lay between the germline ends. The CDR3 has 16 amino acids. Per the germline V gene, CDR1 is MNHEY and CDR2 is SMNVEV (reference sequence). The CDR3 spells CASSSWGGAWTDTQYF. In DNA form, the CDR3 reads TGTGCCAGCAGTTCATGGGGGGGCGCGTGGACAGATACGCAGTATTTT.

This clone was detected only once. DNA for the CDR3: TGTGCCAGCAGATTCCAGGGCACCGGGGAGCTGTTTTTT. Its protein product is CASRFQGTGELFF. The chain joins TRBV12-3 or TRBV12-4 to TRBJ2-2, with D perhaps TRBD1 (5 bases). This CDR3 is built from 13 residues. Between the trimmed V and J ends, which lost 6 bases and 4 bases, there was a span of 9 bases.

V usage is TRBV6-1 and J usage is TRBJ1-2; D not certain. Germline V gene lookup returns CDR1 MNHNS and CDR2 SASEGT. The V and J ends lost 0 bases and 0 bases respectively, with 8 bases between them. CDR3 length: 15 residues. In nucleotides, the CDR3 is TGTGCCAGCAGTGAAGCCGGCAGGCCTAACTATGGCTACACCTTC. Its protein is CASSEAGRPNYGYTF.

The rearrangement uses TRBV19 and TRBJ2-3; perhaps TRBD1 as D (6 bases). CDR1 is LNHDA, CDR2 SQIVND, per germline (reference sequence). The V end lost 3 bases, the J end lost 3 bases, and 10 bases lay between the germline ends. This CDR3 region has 14 residues. The CDR3 region has the DNA TGTGCCAGTAGTATCTTAGGGACAACAGATACGCAGTATTTT. It yields the protein CASSILGTTDTQYF.

The rearrangement uses TRBV30 and TRBJ1-1; weak D call: TRBD1 (6 bases). This CDR3 spans 14 amino acids. The V gene's germline CDR1 is GTSNPN and CDR2 SVGIG (reference sequence). The V and J ends lost 1 base and 4 bases respectively, with 13 bases between them. The CDR3 sequence: CAWSESRGGTEAFF. The CDR3 DNA sequence: TGTGCCTGGAGTGAATCCAGGGGTGGCACTGAAGCTTTCTTT.

The rearrangement links TRBV7-8 to TRBJ1-6; 7 nucleotides agree with TRBD1. J gave up 0 bases and V 4 bases, and 9 bases lay outside the gene matches. Germline V gene data show CDR1 as SGHVS and CDR2 as FQNEAQ. The CDR3 spans 18 residues. In nucleotides, the CDR3 is TGTGCCAGCAGCTCACTGGACAGGACGAGCTCCTATAATTCACCCCTCCACTTT. It specifies CASSSLDRTSSYNSPLHF.

J is TRBJ2-7 and V is TRBV5-1, with D possibly being TRBD2 (6 bases). Germline V gene data show CDR1 as SGHRS and CDR2 as YFSETQ. The CDR3 has 15 residues. V was clipped by 4 bases and J by 5 bases, with 19 bases between them. As DNA, the CDR3 is TGCGCCAGCAGCAAAACGATTAGCGGAATTGACGAGCAGTACTTC. It yields the protein CASSKTISGIDEQYF.

This sequence joins TRBV9 and TRBJ1-2; D gene ambiguous. CDR3 length: 14 residues. Germline-derived CDR1 and CDR2 are SGDLS and YYNGEE. The V and J ends lost 2 bases and 4 bases respectively, with 12 bases between them. CDR3 region: CASSVTPQSYGYTF. In DNA, the CDR3 is TGTGCCAGCAGCGTGACACCTCAGTCCTATGGCTACACCTTC.

The CDR3 DNA reads TGTGCCAGCGGGAGGGAGACGGATGGCTACACCTTC. It encodes CASGRETDGYTF. The chain has TRBV2 and TRBJ1-2; D remains ambiguous. The V gene lost 8 bases and the J gene lost 6 bases, with 13 bases spanning the gap. Germline lookup yields CDR1 SNHLY and CDR2 FYNNEI. The CDR3 spans 12 residues.

This sequence joins TRBV5-1 and TRBJ2-1; the D gene is possibly TRBD2 (5 bases). Germline V gene lookup returns CDR1 SGHRS and CDR2 YFSETQ. V was cut by 2 bases and J by 1 base, with 10 bases left in between. The CDR3 contains 15 residues. The CDR3 DNA reads TGCGCCAGCAGCTTTGCGACTACTTCCTACAATGAGCAGTTCTTC. Translation: CASSFATTSYNEQFF.

Turning to this clone: Other DNA sequences in the sample encode the same CDR3. J is TRBJ2-3 and V is TRBV5-1, with 9 bases identical to TRBD1. The CDR3 covers 16 residues. Germline CDR1 is SGHRS and CDR2 is YFSETQ. V lost 0 bases, J lost 4 bases, and 6 bases stayed unmatched. The CDR3 spells CASSLAGDRGSDTQYF. The CDR3 coding sequence is TGCGCCAGCAGCTTGGCCGGAGACAGGGGGTCAGATACGCAGTATTTT.

J is TRBJ2-3 and V is TRBV30; D may be TRBD1 (5 bases). Germline V gene lookup returns CDR1 GTSNPN and CDR2 SVGIG (reference sequence). This CDR3 contains 16 residues. The V gene lost 0 bases and the J gene lost 3 bases, with 16 bases spanning the gap. The CDR3 DNA reads as TGTGCCTGGAGTGTACAGGTGCAGGGTGTGACAGATACGCAGTATTTT. This encodes CAWSVQVQGVTDTQYF. The variable domain in full, completed from reference TRBV30 and TRBJ2-3, reads SQTIHQWPATLVQPVGSPLSLECTVEGTSNPNLYWYRQAAGRGLQLLFYSVGIGQISSEVPQNLSASRPQDRQFILSSKKLLLSDSGFYLCAWSVQVQGVTDTQYFGPGTRLTVL.

The CDR3 coding sequence is TGTGCCAGTGAGGGACTAGCGGGAGGTGGGGGATACAATGAGCAGTTCTTC. The encoded protein is CASEGLAGGGGYNEQFF. The V call is TRBV7-9, the J call TRBJ2-1, with 15 nucleotides matching TRBD2. The CDR3 runs to 17 residues. J was trimmed by 4 bases and V by 9 bases; bases with no gene match: 10. The germline V gene has CDR1 SEHNR and CDR2 FQNEAQ (reference sequence).